This T cell receptor beta chain was captured by sequencing in a study of cytomegalovirus exposure and HLA in healthy donors. Study details: Earlier, 100 million to 120 million unique TCR beta sequences were recovered from around 200 million T cells by an analysis. General observations from the study: Most TCR beta V segments were productive about 90% or about 30% of the time in an earlier analysis. The majority of CMV-associated TCR beta chains were reported as apparently HLA-restricted in a later analysis.

With respect to this clone: Its antigen is undetermined.

The CDR3 is made up of 15 amino acids. The V end was cut by 1 base, the J end by 10 bases, with 17 bases between. CDR1 is SGHRS, CDR2 YFSETQ, per germline. Researchers ran the PCR with 60 Vbeta and 13 Jbeta primers. As handled by the study authors: The authors later counted 70 million to 80 million unique TCR beta chains, some 10 million of them shared. Generated by immunoSEQ multiplex PCR, the TCRdb table keeps only in-frame clones and is missing some. That table supplies the V and J calls and clone size; D and trimming were determined from the DNA. This table holds around 130,000 clones, roughly three quarters found once.

The receptor was derived from a man aged 30 to 39 in good health and CMV-seronegative. The chain joins TRBV5-1 to TRBJ2-2; D is possibly TRBD2 (5 bases). The material sequenced was PBMCs. The CDR3 DNA reads as TGCGCCAGCAGCTTGAGGCCTAGCTTCGGGGAGGAGCTGTTTTTT. It yields the protein CASSLRPSFGEELFF.